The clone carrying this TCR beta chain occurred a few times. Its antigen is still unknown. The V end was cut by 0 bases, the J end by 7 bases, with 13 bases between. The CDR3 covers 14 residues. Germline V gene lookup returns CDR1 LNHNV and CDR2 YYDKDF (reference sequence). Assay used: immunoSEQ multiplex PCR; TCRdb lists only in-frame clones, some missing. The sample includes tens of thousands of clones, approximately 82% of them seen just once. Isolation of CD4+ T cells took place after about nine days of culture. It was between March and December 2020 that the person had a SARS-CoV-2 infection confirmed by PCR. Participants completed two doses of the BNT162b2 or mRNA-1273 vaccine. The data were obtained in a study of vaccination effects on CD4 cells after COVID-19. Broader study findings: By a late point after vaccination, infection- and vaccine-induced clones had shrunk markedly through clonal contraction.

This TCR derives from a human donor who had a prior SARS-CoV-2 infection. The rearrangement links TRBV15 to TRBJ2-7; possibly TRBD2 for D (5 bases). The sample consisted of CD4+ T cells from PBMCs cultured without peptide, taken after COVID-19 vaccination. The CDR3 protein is CATSRDRDLGEQYF. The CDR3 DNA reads TGTGCCACCAGCAGAGATCGGGATCTGGGGGAGCAGTACTTC.